This T cell receptor beta chain was profiled in a study of vaccination and CD4 T cells after COVID-19 (dated by TCRdb to between 2021 and 2024). About the full investigation: Convalescent patients had a positive SARS-CoV-2 result on nasal swab PCR, and of these patients, nine had mild disease and one had severe disease. In the convalescent cohort there were six males and four females, among whom were two Hispanic individuals, seven Caucasians, two Asians and one multiracial person. Two doses of either the Pfizer-BioNTech BNT162b2 vaccine (n=8) or the Moderna mRNA-1273 vaccine (n=2) were administered to participants. Post-COVID blood samples were collected from convalescent patients a median of roughly 100 days after diagnosis, with a range of about 30 to 170 days. Post-vaccine blood samples were collected a median of approximately 72 days after the second vaccine dose, ranging from about 13 to 241 days. The cultures were stimulated with overlapping spike peptide pools from SARS-CoV-2 and from the common cold coronaviruses HCoV-NL63, HCoV-OC43 and HCoV-229E. Control cultures used a CEFX viral epitope pool as positive control, an HIV-1 Nef peptide pool as negative control, or no peptide. In around ten COVID-19 convalescent patients and a few infection-naive healthy vaccine recipients, the spike-specific CD4+ TCR repertoire before mRNA vaccination was compared with the repertoire after mRNA vaccination. What the study reported, not specific to this receptor: The median count of SARS-CoV-2-reactive clonotypes went up from some 23 after infection to a few dozen after vaccination, although the change was not significant. In convalescent patients, nearly all vaccine-specific clones (304 of 307) were found to be mono-reactive for SARS-CoV-2 spike rather than cross-reactive with common cold coronaviruses. Among the post-vaccine SARS-CoV-2-reactive clones in convalescent patients, a median 86.3% showed up only after vaccination, which suggests vaccine-specific priming. Relatively few convalescent patients were included in the study, and early timepoints after natural infection were not analyzed.

As concerns this clonotype: Its antigen specificity is not known. Within one base of it there is no much larger clone, and no base qualities were kept.

In the paper's terms, the treatment or condition label means: approximately nine-day PBMC culture with coronavirus spike peptide pools or control peptides (ViraFEST assay). The ViraFEST assay was used in the study, in which antigen-specific T cells were expanded with peptide pools and expanded clonotypes were subsequently identified by TCR sequencing. The positive SARS-CoV-2 PCR tests of the convalescent patients were dated from March to December 2020, before the Alpha, Beta and Delta variants emerged in the United States. PBMCs were cultured at about 2 million per well in IMDM supplemented with 5% human AB serum and around 10 IU/ml IL-2, with about 10 ug/ml peptide pools added. Half of the culture medium was replaced with fresh IL-2-containing medium on days 3 and 7. After ten to eleven days of culture, CD4+ T cells were isolated by negative selection using the EasySep CD4+ T cell isolation kit. PBMCs were separated from whole blood using Ficoll-Paque Plus gradient centrifugation and then either used fresh or cryopreserved at -140C. Each culture condition was generally run in triplicate wells.

The library was built by means of PCR. DNA from cultured CD4+ T cells underwent TCR sequencing with the Oncomine TCR Beta short-read assay at the Johns Hopkins FTIC core. The QIAamp micro DNA kit was used to extract genomic DNA from the cultured CD4+ T cells. The Oncomine TCR Beta libraries from cultured CD4+ T cells were pooled using unique dual indexes and then sequenced on an Illumina iSeq 100. In the paper's pipeline: Non-productive sequences were filtered out, and CDR3s that did not start with C, did not end with F or W, or were shorter than 7 amino acids were discarded. Antigen-specific clonotypes were identified using the MANAFEST web application through comparison of peptide-stimulated wells with reference and other culture wells. An FDR below 0.05, an odds ratio above 5, and a productive frequency above 0.1% in at least two of three replicate wells were required for clones to be considered positive. A clonotype was classed as cross-reactive if the clonotype showed significant expansion both in SARS-CoV-2 spike wells and in at least one common cold coronavirus spike condition. Similarity between CDR3 sequences was evaluated in R version 3.6.1 using Levenshtein distances (stringdist) and unrooted phylogenetic trees (ape). The public sequencing data were trimmed at Q25 with fastp and processed into clonotypes with MiXCR by TCRdb, which kept only in-frame beta chains. One record per CDR3 amino acid sequence lists the most common genes and DNA. The V and J calls and clone size come from TCRdb's table, not from the authors' own analysis. Counted in this sample were 20,000 to 25,000 distinct CDR3 sequences; less than 35% of them appeared once. Under 15% of the sample is in the top ten clones.

The receptor was isolated from a human donor with COVID-19. Input material: cultured CD4+ T cells from blood.

The nucleotide sequence is TGCGCCAGCAGAAACGGACAGGGAACCTACGAGCAGTACTTC. It codes for CASRNGQGTYEQYF. The chain links TRBV10-2 with TRBJ2-7, and 8 junction bases match TRBD1. CDR1 and CDR2, looked up from the germline V gene, are WSHSY and SAAADI. From cysteine to phenylalanine, the CDR3 is 14 amino acids long. CDR3 DNA is the only sequence kept; it has 42 bases, read in frame from the first base. V trim: 6 bases; J trim: 2 bases; unmatched bases: 6.